The 21 T cell receptor beta chains in this list originate from one sample, sequenced in a study of spatial heterogeneity in lung cancer. Time point noted: blood at routine non-recurrence follow-up after resection. Whole RNA, isolated from tumor, nontumor lung or frozen PBMC, was sequenced without prior sorting. TCRdb re-called the 5' RACE reads through MiXCR, storing one row per CDR3 protein. The table includes more than 95,000 distinct CDR3 sequences, more than 10% detected once. The sample in question was PBMCs, obtained at follow-up. Source of these receptors: a male donor with early-stage non-small cell lung cancer.

The chain has TRBV27 and TRBJ1-1; TRBD1 aligns across 9 bases. Germline V gene data show CDR1 as MNHEY and CDR2 as SMNVEV (reference sequence). The J segment lost 6 bases and the V segment lost 2 bases, leaving 16 bases of the junction unmatched. This CDR3 comprises 18 residues. CDR3 sequence reads: CASSLIGLTGGRIAEAFF. The CDR3 bases are TGTGCCAGCAGTTTAATCGGACTCACAGGGGGCCGGATAGCTGAAGCTTTCTTT.

Many counts were recorded for this clonotype. This sequence joins TRBV29-1 and TRBJ1-4; 7 nucleotides line up with TRBD1. V was clipped by 4 bases and J by 8 bases; unmatched bases: 7. Germline V gives CDR1 SQVTM, CDR2 ANQGSEA. The CDR3 loop spans 13 amino acids. CDR3 sequence (DNA): TGCAGCGTTGGAAGGGACAGCCAGGAAAAACTGTTTTTT. Encoded protein: CSVGRDSQEKLFF.

The V call is TRBV25-1, the J call TRBJ2-4; the D gene is possibly TRBD2 (5 bases). The CDR3 is 15 residues long. From germline, CDR1 is MGHDK and CDR2 SYGVNS. V was trimmed by 4 bases and J by 0 bases, leaving 10 bases between them. CDR3 loop: CASSVRGLAKNIQYF. CDR3 nucleotide sequence: TGTGCCAGCAGTGTAAGAGGGCTAGCCAAAAACATTCAGTACTTC.

This clonotype was picked up many times. The chain recombines TRBV10-3 with TRBJ2-7; D not certain. V dropped 7 bases and J dropped 2 bases, with 12 bases sitting between them. The CDR3 runs 13 residues. CDR1 is ENHRY and CDR2 is SYGVKD in the germline V gene. The CDR3 here is CAINAGLPYEQYF. The CDR3 bases are TGTGCCATCAACGCCGGCTTGCCCTACGAGCAGTACTTC.

This clonotype was found a few times. The genes are TRBV12-3 or TRBV12-4 and TRBJ2-1, with D unclear. The V end was cut by 7 bases, the J end by 9 bases, with 19 bases between. The CDR3 is 14 residues long. The CDR3 spells CASTSDTPYGEQFF. CDR3 DNA: TGTGCCAGCACCTCCGACACCCCCTATGGTGAGCAGTTCTTC.

Many counts were recorded for this clonotype. The genes are TRBV24-1 and TRBJ2-5; tentative D call: TRBD1 (6 bases). The CDR3 contains 13 residues. CDR1 and CDR2 (germline): KGHDR, SFDVKD. V lost 12 bases and J 4 bases, leaving 17 bases between the germline ends. The CDR3 bases are TGTGCCGCTAGTTACAGGGAAGGAGAGACCCAGTACTTC. The encoded protein is CAASYREGETQYF.

The chain joins TRBV11-1 to TRBJ1-6, with D maybe TRBD1 (5 bases). The CDR3 spans 15 residues. V lost 5 bases and J 7 bases, leaving 15 bases between the germline ends. The germline V gene encodes CDR1 SGHAT and CDR2 FQDESV (reference sequence). DNA of the CDR3: TGTGCCAGCAGCAGCCGGGGGGTCATAAATTCACCCCTCCACTTT. Its translation is CASSSRGVINSPLHF.

This clonotype has just a few counts. This chain links TRBV2 with TRBJ2-7, with D unresolved. CDR1 and CDR2 from the germline V gene are SNHLY and FYNNEI. Deletions cut 4 bases from V and 9 bases from J, with 13 bases between. There are 12 residues in the CDR3. CDR3 DNA sequence: TGTGCCAGCAGTGGAGGCCCATATGGGCAGTACTTC. This encodes CASSGGPYGQYF.

The V and J genes are TRBV12-3 or TRBV12-4 and TRBJ2-1, with 8 bases identical to TRBD2. V lost 3 bases and J lost 4; bases outside the gene matches: 5. The CDR3 extends over 15 amino acids. In nucleotides, the CDR3 is TGTGCCAGCAGTTTCACTAGCGGTCCTTACAATGAGCAGTTCTTC. Its protein is CASSFTSGPYNEQFF.

The J gene is TRBJ2-4, the V gene TRBV7-2; tentative D call: TRBD2 (6 bases). The CDR3 extends over 13 amino acids. Germline V gene lookup returns CDR1 SGHTA and CDR2 FQGNSA. V gave up 0 bases and J gave up 7 bases, with 7 bases separating them. The CDR3 region is CASSLAEGNIQYF. For the CDR3, the DNA is TGTGCCAGCAGCTTAGCGGAGGGCAACATTCAGTACTTC. The complete variable domain, with remaining parts taken from reference TRBV7-2 and TRBJ2-4, reads GAGVSQSPSNKVTEKGKDVELRCDPISGHTALYWYRQSLGQGLEFLIYFQGNSAPDKSGLPSDRFSAERTGGSVSTLTIQRTQQEDSAVYLCASSLAEGNIQYFGAGTRLSVL.

Regarding this clonotype: It may be a read error: a sequence one base away is much more abundant. The chain links TRBV5-1 to TRBJ2-2; D is possibly TRBD1 (6 bases). The length of the CDR3 is 14 residues. CDR1 SGHRS and CDR2 YFSETQ come from the germline V gene. CDR3 sequence: CASSLGHDTRELFF. The CDR3 nucleotides read TGCGCCAGCAGCCTGGGACACGACACCAGGGAGCTGTTTTTT.

This clonotype was found many times. The chain combines TRBV27 with TRBJ2-7, with 7 nucleotides matching TRBD1. The germline V gene has CDR1 MNHEY and CDR2 SMNVEV (reference sequence). Trimming took 5 bases from V and 0 from J; bases not matched to a gene: 7. This CDR3 region has 15 residues. In DNA, the CDR3 is TGTGCCAGCAGTCATTGGGGACAGAGCTCCTACGAGCAGTACTTC. Protein: CASSHWGQSSYEQYF.

Ten or more counts support this clonotype. V is TRBV4-2 and J is TRBJ1-2; 10 positions agree with TRBD1. The CDR3 is made up of 16 amino acids. Trimming cost V 1 base and J 8 bases; bases outside gene matches: 10. Germline V CDR1 and CDR2: LGHNA, YNFKEQ. CDR3 protein: CASSQAGGTGDPGYTF. The CDR3 DNA is TGTGCCAGCAGCCAAGCCGGGGGGACAGGGGATCCAGGCTACACCTTC.

As concerns this clonotype: At one end, the junction sequence differs from germline, possibly due to a read error. The rearrangement links TRBV7-7 to TRBJ2-1, with D possibly being TRBD1 (6 bases). Germline values: CDR1 SSHAT, CDR2 FNYEAQ (reference sequence). The CDR3 has 16 amino acids. The CDR3 bases are TGTGCTAGCAGCGTCACCGGGACATTACCCTACAATGAGCAGTTCTTC. Translation gives CASSVTGTLPYNEQFF.

The table lists this clonotype with many counts. CDR3 in amino acids: CASSLLGQPYEQYF. The DNA for the CDR3 is TGTGCCAGCAGTTTACTTGGACAGCCCTACGAGCAGTACTTC. The chain joins TRBV28 to TRBJ2-7; tentatively, D is TRBD1 (6 bases). The CDR3 is 14 amino acids. Germline V lookup: CDR1 MDHEN, CDR2 SYDVKM. V lost 2 bases and J lost 2, with 10 bases in between.

This clonotype was seen at least ten times. The chain couples TRBV6-6 to TRBJ2-6, with D possibly TRBD1 on 5 matching bases. The CDR3 spans 19 residues. V was cut by 0 bases and J by 0 bases, with 15 bases left in between. Germline CDR1 and CDR2: MNHNY and SVGAGI (reference sequence). The DNA for the CDR3 is TGTGCCAGCAGTTACTCGAAAGTAGGGGTTTCCTCTGGGGCCAACGTCCTGACTTTC. Protein sequence: CASSYSKVGVSSGANVLTF.

This clonotype was observed a few times. Relative to the germline gene, one junction end is altered; a read error may explain this. The chain has TRBV5-6 and TRBJ1-2; possibly TRBD1 for D (6 bases). Germline values: CDR1 SGHDT, CDR2 YYEEEE. The CDR3 is 15 amino acids. The CDR3 here is CASRLGGRGNYGYTF. In DNA, the CDR3 is TGTGCCAGCAGATTGGGGGGCAGGGGCAACTATGGCTACACCTTC.

This clonotype was seen many times. The chain carries TRBV7-8 and TRBJ2-7; D may be TRBD1 (6 bases). Deletions cut 5 bases from V and 1 base from J, with 21 bases between. The CDR3 extends over 17 amino acids. Germline CDR1 reads SGHVS; CDR2 reads FQNEAQ. As DNA, the CDR3 is TGTGCCAGCAGCCCCCGACCAGCTTACAGGGTATCCTACGAGCAGTACTTC. Translation gives CASSPRPAYRVSYEQYF.

This clonotype occurred a few times. The chain employs TRBV12-3 or TRBV12-4 and TRBJ2-3; 10 bases align to TRBD2. The V segment lost 5 bases and the J segment 5 bases; nucleotides outside the gene matches: 10. The CDR3 is 16 amino acids. The CDR3 DNA is TGTGCCAGCAGTCCCCGGACTAGCGGTCCGGGAGATACGCAGTATTTT. Amino acids: CASSPRTSGPGDTQYF.

This sequence joins TRBV7-8 and TRBJ2-7; D gene unclear. V lost 1 base to trimming and J lost 4 bases, with 20 bases between them. Germline lookup yields CDR1 SGHVS and CDR2 FQNEAQ. This CDR3 is built from 17 residues. The CDR3 DNA is TGTGCCAGCAGCTTAGGTGTCACCCTGACAAGACCTTACGAGCAGTACTTC. Amino acids: CASSLGVTLTRPYEQYF.

This clonotype turned up a few times. The chain is built from TRBV7-8 and TRBJ2-3; the match to TRBD2 covers 13 bases. V lost 5 bases and J lost 3; bases outside the gene matches: 11. CDR3 length equals 18 residues. Looked up from germline, CDR1 is SGHVS and CDR2 is FQNEAQ. The CDR3: CASSTRTSGGYTTDTQYF. CDR3 nucleotide sequence: TGTGCCAGCAGCACTCGGACTAGCGGGGGCTATACGACAGATACGCAGTATTTT.